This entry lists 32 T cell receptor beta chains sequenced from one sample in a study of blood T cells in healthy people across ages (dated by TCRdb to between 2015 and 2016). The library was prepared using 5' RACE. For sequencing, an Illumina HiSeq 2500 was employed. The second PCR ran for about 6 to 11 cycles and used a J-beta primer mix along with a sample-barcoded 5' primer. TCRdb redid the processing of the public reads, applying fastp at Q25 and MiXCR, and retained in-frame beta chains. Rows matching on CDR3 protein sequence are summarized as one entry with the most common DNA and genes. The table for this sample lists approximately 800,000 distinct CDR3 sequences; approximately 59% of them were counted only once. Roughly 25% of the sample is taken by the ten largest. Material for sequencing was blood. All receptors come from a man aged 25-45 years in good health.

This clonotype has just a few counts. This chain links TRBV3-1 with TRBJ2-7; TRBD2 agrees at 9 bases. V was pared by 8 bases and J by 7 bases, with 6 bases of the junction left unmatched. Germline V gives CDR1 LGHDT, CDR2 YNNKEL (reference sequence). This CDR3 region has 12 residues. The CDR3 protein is CASLSGGQEQYF. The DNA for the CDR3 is TGTGCCAGCCTTAGCGGGGGACAAGAGCAGTACTTC.

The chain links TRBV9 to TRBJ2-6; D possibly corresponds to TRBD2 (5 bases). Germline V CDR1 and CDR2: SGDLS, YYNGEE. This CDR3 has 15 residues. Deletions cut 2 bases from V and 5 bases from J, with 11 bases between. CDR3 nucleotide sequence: TGTGCCAGCAGCGTCACTGGGAGTTGGGCCAACGTCCTGACTTTC. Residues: CASSVTGSWANVLTF.

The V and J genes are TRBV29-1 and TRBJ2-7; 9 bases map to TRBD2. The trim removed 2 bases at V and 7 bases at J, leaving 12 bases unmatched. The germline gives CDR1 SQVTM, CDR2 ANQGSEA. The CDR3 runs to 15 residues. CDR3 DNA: TGCAGCGTTGAACGAGCGGGGGGCTCCATAGAAGAGCAGTACTTC. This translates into CSVERAGGSIEEQYF.

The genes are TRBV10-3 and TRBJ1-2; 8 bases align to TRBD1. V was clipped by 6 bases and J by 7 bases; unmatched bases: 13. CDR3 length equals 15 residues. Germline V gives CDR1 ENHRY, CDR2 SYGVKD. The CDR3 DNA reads TGTGCCATCAGAGTTACAGGGGGAGAGCGGTCTGGCTACACCTTC. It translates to CAIRVTGGERSGYTF.

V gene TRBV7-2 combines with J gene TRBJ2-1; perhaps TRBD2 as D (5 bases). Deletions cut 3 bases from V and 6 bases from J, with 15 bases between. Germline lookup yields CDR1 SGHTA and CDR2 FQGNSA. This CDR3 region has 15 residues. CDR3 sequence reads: CASSFKFAGGNEQFF. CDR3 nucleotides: TGTGCCAGCAGCTTCAAATTCGCGGGCGGCAATGAGCAGTTCTTC.

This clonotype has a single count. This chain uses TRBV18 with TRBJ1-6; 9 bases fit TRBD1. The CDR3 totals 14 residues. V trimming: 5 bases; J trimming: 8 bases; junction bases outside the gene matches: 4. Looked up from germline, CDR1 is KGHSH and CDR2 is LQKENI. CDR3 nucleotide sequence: TGTGCCAGCTCAGTCCGGGACAGGGATTCACCCCTCCACTTT. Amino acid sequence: CASSVRDRDSPLHF. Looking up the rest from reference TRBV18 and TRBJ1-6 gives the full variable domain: NAGVMQNPRHLVRRRGQEARLRCSPMKGHSHVYWYRQLPEEGLKFMVYLQKENIIDESGMPKERFSAEFPKEGPSILRIQQVVRGDSAAYFCASSVRDRDSPLHFGNGTRLTVT.

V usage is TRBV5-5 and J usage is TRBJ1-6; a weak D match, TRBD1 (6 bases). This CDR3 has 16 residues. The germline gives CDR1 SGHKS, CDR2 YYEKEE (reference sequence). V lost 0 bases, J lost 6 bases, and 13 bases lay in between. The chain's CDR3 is CASSLVTRGFNSPLHF. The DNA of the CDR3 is TGTGCCAGCAGCTTGGTTACCAGGGGTTTTAATTCACCCCTCCACTTT.

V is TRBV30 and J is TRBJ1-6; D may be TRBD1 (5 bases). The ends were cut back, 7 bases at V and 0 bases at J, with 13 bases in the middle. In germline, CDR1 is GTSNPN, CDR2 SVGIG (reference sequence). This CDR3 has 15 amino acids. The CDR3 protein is CASRTGVSYNSPLHF. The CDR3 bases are TGTGCCTCGAGGACGGGGGTCTCCTATAATTCACCCCTCCACTTT.

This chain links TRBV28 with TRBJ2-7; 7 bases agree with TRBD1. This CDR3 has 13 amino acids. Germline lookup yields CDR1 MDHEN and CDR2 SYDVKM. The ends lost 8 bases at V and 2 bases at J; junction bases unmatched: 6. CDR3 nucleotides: TGTGCCAGCGGGACAGCCAATACCTACGAGCAGTACTTC. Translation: CASGTANTYEQYF.

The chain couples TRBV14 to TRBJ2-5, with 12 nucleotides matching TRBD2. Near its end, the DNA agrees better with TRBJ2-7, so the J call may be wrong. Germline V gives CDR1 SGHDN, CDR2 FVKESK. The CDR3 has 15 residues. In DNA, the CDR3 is TGTGCCAGCAGCCCTTGGACTAGCGGGGCCTACGAGCAGTACTTC. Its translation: CASSPWTSGAYEQYF.

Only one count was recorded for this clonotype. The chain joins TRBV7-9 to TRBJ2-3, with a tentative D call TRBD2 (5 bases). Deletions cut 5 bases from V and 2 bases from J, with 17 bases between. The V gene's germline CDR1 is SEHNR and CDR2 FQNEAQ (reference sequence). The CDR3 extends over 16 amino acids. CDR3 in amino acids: CASSTRPSQDTDTQYF. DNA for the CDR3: TGTGCCAGCAGCACTAGACCAAGCCAAGACACAGATACGCAGTATTTT.

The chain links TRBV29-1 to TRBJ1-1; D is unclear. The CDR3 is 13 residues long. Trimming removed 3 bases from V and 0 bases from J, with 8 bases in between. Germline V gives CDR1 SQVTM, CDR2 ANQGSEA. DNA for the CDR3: TGCAGCGTTGAGGGAACAGTGAACACTGAAGCTTTCTTT. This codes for CSVEGTVNTEAFF.

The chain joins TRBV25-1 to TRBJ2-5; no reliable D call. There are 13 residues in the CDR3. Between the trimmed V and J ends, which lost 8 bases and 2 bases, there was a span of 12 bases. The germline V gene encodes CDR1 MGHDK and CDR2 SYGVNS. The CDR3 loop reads CASAKNVQETQYF. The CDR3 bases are TGTGCCAGCGCTAAGAATGTACAAGAGACCCAGTACTTC.

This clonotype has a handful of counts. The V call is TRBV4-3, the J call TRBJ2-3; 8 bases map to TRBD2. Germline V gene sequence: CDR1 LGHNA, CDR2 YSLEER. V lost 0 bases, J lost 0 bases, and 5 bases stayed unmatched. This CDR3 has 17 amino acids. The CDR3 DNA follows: TGCGCCAGCAGCCAAGATCAGCGGGGGCGTAGCACAGATACGCAGTATTTT. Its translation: CASSQDQRGRSTDTQYF.

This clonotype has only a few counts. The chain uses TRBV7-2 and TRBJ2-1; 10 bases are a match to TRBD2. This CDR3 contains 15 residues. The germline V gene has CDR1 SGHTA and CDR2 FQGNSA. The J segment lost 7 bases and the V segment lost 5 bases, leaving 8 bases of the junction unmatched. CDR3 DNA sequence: TGTGCCAGCAGCCCCCCAGCGGGGGGGCGTAATGAGCAGTTCTTC. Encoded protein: CASSPPAGGRNEQFF.

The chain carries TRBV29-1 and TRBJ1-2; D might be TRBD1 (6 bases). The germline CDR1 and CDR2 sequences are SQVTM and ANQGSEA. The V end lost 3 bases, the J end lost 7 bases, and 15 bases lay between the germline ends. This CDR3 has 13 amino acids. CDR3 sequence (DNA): TGCAGCGTTGATGTCTCAGGGGTTCGTGGCTACACCTTC. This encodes CSVDVSGVRGYTF.

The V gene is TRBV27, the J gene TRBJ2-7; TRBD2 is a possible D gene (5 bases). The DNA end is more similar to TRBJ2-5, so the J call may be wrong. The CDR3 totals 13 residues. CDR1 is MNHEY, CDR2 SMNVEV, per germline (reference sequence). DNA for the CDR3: TGTGCCAGCAGTTTCCTGCCGGGGGAGACCCAGTACTTC. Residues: CASSFLPGETQYF.

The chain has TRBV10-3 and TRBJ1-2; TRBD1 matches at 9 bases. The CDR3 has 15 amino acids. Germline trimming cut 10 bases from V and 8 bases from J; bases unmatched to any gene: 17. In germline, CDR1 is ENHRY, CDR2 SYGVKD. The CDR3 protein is CATQGSGTGYLGYTF. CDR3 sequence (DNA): TGTGCCACACAAGGCTCCGGGACAGGGTATCTAGGCTACACCTTC.

The CDR3 DNA reads as TGTGCCAGCAGTCTACGACAGGACCGGGATACGCAGTATTTT. Its translation: CASSLRQDRDTQYF. The rearrangement links TRBV6-2 or TRBV6-3 to TRBJ2-3; a possible D gene is TRBD1 (6 bases). The CDR3 runs to 14 residues. V was cut by 5 bases and J by 6 bases, with 15 bases left in between. Germline V gene lookup returns CDR1 MNHEY and CDR2 SVGEGT.

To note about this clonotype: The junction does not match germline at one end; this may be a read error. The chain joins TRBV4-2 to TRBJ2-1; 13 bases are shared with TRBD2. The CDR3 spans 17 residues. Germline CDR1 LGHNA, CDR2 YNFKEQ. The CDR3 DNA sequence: TGTGCCAGCAACCAAGATGAACTAGCGGGGGGGAAGAATGAGCAGTTCTTC. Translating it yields CASNQDELAGGKNEQFF.

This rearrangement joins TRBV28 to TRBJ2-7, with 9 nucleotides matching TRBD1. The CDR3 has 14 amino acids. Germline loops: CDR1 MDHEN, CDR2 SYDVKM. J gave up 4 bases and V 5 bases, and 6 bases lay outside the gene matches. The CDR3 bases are TGTGCCAGCAGTGGGGGGGACAGGGATTACGAGCAGTACTTC. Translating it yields CASSGGDRDYEQYF.

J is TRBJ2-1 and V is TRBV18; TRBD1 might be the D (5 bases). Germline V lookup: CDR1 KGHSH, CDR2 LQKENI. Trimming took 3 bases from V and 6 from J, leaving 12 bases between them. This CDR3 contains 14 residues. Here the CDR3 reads CASSPPTGFNEQFF. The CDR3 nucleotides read TGTGCCAGCTCACCTCCCACAGGATTCAATGAGCAGTTCTTC.

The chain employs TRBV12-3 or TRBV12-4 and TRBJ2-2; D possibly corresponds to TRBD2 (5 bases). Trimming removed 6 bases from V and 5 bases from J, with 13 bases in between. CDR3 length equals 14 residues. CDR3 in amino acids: CASSRGWGTGELFF. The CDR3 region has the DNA TGTGCCAGCAGCCGCGGGTGGGGAACCGGGGAGCTGTTTTTT.

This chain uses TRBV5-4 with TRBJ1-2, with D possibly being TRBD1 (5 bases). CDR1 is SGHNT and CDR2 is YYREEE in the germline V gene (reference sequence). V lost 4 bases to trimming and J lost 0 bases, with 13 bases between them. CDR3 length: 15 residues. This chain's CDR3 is CASSAQGGANYGYTF. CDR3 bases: TGTGCCAGCAGCGCGCAGGGTGGAGCTAACTATGGCTACACCTTC.

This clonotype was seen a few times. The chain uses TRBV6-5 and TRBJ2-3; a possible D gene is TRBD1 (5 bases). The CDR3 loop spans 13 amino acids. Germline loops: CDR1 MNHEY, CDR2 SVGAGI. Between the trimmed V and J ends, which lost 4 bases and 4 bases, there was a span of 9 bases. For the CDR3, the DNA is TGTGCCAGCAGTTCCAGGGTAGCAGATACGCAGTATTTT. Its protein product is CASSSRVADTQYF.

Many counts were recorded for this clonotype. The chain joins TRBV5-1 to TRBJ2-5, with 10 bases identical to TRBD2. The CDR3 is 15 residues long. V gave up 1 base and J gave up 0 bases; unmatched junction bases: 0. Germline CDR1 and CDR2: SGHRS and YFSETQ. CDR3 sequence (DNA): TGCGCCAGCAGCTTGAGCGGGGGGGACCAAGAGACCCAGTACTTC. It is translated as CASSLSGGDQETQYF.

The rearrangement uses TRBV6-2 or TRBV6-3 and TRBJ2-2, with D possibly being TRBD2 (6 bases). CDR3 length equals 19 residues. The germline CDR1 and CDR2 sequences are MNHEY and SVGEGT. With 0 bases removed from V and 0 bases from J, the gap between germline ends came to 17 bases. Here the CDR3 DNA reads TGTGCCAGCAGTTACTCCCTAGGTTCCGGGACTCCGAACACCGGGGAGCTGTTTTTT. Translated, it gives CASSYSLGSGTPNTGELFF.

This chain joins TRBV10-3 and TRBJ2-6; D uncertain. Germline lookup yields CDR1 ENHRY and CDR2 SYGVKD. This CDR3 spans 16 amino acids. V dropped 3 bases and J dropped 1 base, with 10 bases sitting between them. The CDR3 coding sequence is TGTGCCATCAGTGATGGAATGAGGTCTGGGGCCAACGTCCTGACTTTC. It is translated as CAISDGMRSGANVLTF.

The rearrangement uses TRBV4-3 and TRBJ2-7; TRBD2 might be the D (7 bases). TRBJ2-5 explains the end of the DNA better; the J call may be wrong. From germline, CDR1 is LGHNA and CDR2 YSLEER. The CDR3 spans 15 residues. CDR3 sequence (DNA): TGCGCCAGCAGCCAAGATCGGGGGGCCAGGGAGACCCAGTACTTC. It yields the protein CASSQDRGARETQYF.

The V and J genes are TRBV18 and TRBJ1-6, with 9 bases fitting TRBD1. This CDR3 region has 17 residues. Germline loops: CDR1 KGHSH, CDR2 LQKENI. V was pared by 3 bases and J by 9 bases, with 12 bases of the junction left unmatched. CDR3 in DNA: TGTGCCAGCTCACCCTCCGCCATGGGACAGGGCACTTCACCCCTCCACTTT. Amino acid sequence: CASSPSAMGQGTSPLHF.

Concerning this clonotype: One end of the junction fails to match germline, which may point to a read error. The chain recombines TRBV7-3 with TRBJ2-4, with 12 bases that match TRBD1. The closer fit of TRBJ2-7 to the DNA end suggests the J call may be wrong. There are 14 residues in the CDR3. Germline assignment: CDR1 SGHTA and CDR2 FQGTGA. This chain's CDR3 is CAGSTGTGGNEQYF. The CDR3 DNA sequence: TGTGCCGGCAGCACCGGGACAGGGGGCAACGAGCAGTACTTC.

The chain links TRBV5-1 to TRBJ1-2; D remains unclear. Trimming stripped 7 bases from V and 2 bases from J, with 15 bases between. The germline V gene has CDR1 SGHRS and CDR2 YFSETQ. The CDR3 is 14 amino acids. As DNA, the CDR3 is TGCGCCAGCGCGCTGGATTCTGCGAACTATGGCTACACCTTC. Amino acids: CASALDSANYGYTF.